The rows below give T cell receptor beta chains drawn from one sample of a study of lymphopenia after photon versus proton radiotherapy. TCRdb's table, derived via immunoSEQ multiplex PCR, lists solely in-frame clones and lacks some. The table includes tens of thousands of clones, roughly 86% detected once. Sequenced here: peripheral blood, sampled from a patient treated with proton-based radiotherapy. All receptors derive from a woman aged 70 to 79 with pancreatic cancer. Some clones in this sample may be carry-over from other donors' samples. Both conserved end residues are part of each CDR3. A D gene is named only where the DNA matches it firmly. Clone size, where shown, is once, few, many, or a class for clones that have expanded.

abundance	d_gene	v_gene	j_gene	CDR3nt	CDR3aa
.	.	TRBV7-9	TRBJ2-2	TGTGCCAGCAGCTTCCAAGGGGGGGCCACCGGGGAGCTGTTTTTT	CASSFQGGATGELFF
.	.	TRBV18	TRBJ2-4	TGTGCCAGCTCACCACCCCGGGTGGGAGCCAAAAACATTCAGTACTTC	CASSPPRVGAKNIQYF
.	.	TRBV21-1	TRBJ2-2	TGTGCCAGCAGCAAATGGACGGGGGCAGGAACCGGGGAGCTGTTTTTT	CASSKWTGAGTGELFF
.	.	TRBV5-1	TRBJ2-1	TGCGCCAGCAGCTCGCTACCACAGGGCAATGAGCAGTTCTTC	CASSSLPQGNEQFF
.	.	TRBV28	TRBJ1-2	TGTGCCAGCAGTTTACCACAGGAAAGGGGCTACACCTTC	CASSLPQERGYTF
.	.	TRBV18	TRBJ2-7	TGTGCCAGCTCACCGGGCCTCTCCTACGAGCAGTACTTC	CASSPGLSYEQYF
once	.	TRBV30	TRBJ2-7	TGTGCCTGGAAGCCCGACACGCACTCCTACGAGCAGTACTTC	CAWKPDTHSYEQYF
.	TRBD2	TRBV30	TRBJ2-7	TGTGCCTGGAGGGGGGAGGGCTACGAGCAGTACTTC	CAWRGEGYEQYF
.	.	TRBV29-1	TRBJ1-1	TGCAGCGTTGAAGATATGGGGAACACTGAAGCTTTCTTT	CSVEDMGNTEAFF
.	.	TRBV7-9	TRBJ2-5	TGTGCCAGCAGCTTAACGGGCTTGCTACAGACCCAGTACTTC	CASSLTGLLQTQYF
.	.	TRBV27	TRBJ2-1	TGTGCCAGCAGATATAGCGCCTTTTCCTACAATGAGCAGTTCTTC	CASRYSAFSYNEQFF
.	TRBD2	TRBV28	TRBJ2-2	TGTGCCAGCAGGGGACTAGCGGGAGGCCTGAACACCGGGGAGCTGTTTTTT	CASRGLAGGLNTGELFF
.	.	TRBV2	TRBJ1-5	TGTGCCAGCAGTGAGAGAGGTAGGGAGGGGGGCCAGCCCCAGCATTTT	CASSERGREGGQPQHF
.	.	TRBV10-3	TRBJ2-3	TGTGCCATGTCCAAGGGTCGGGTAGCAGATACGCAGTATTTT	CAMSKGRVADTQYF
.	TRBD1	TRBV28	TRBJ2-3	TGTGCCAGCAGTGCCCCCGAGACAGGGGCGGGAGATACGCAGTATTTT	CASSAPETGAGDTQYF
.	TRBD1	TRBV11-3	TRBJ1-3	TGTGCCAGCAGCCAGACAGGGCTCTCTGGAAACACCATATATTTT	CASSQTGLSGNTIYF
.	.	TRBV12-5	TRBJ2-1	TGTGCTAGTGGTTTGGTAGGGGGACTCCTGGACAGCTCCTACAATGAGCAGTTCTTC	CASGLVGGLLDSSYNEQFF
.	TRBD1	TRBV19	TRBJ1-2	TGTGCCAGTATAGGGGGCGGATGGAACTATGGCTACACCTTC	CASIGGGWNYGYTF
.	.	TRBV30	TRBJ1-2	TGTGCCTGGAGTAACAGGGTGAACGGTGGCTACACCTTC	CAWSNRVNGGYTF
.	.	TRBV18	TRBJ1-1	TGTGCCAGCTCACCATTTCAGTCGAACACTGAAGCTTTCTTT	CASSPFQSNTEAFF
.	.	TRBV7-2	TRBJ2-2	TGTGCCAGCAGCCGCGCCGGCACTAGCTCCGGGGAGCTGTTTTTT	CASSRAGTSSGELFF
few	.	TRBV7-9	TRBJ1-1	TGTGCCAGCAGCATGAGGACAGTTGAAGCTTTCTTT	CASSMRTVEAFF
once	TRBD1	TRBV6-1	TRBJ2-1	TGTGCCGGGACAGGGAGCCCCCTCAATGAGCAGTTCTTC	CAGTGSPLNEQFF
few	.	TRBV6-1	TRBJ1-2	TGTGCCAGCAGTGAAGCGAGCAGGGAGAACTATGGCTACACCTTC	CASSEASRENYGYTF
.	.	TRBV28	TRBJ2-3	TGTGCCAGCACCCCCCTAGGGGCTAGCGGCACAGATACGCAGTATTTT	CASTPLGASGTDTQYF
.	TRBD1	TRBV6-6	TRBJ1-5	TGTGCCAGCACCCGGAGGGGACAGGATCAGCCCCAGCATTTT	CASTRRGQDQPQHF
.	TRBD2	TRBV7-2	TRBJ2-7	TGTGCCAGCAGCTTACGGACTAGCGGGAGGGGTAGCTCCTACGAGCAGTACTTC	CASSLRTSGRGSSYEQYF
once	.	TRBV6-1	TRBJ2-3	TGTGCCAGCAGTGATCGACTACCTAGCACAGATACGCAGTATTTT	CASSDRLPSTDTQYF
.	.	TRBV28	TRBJ1-1	TGTGCCAGCACCTTCCGGGGTGGAGGACACACTGAAGCTTTCTTT	CASTFRGGGHTEAFF
.	TRBD1	TRBV14	TRBJ1-4	TGTGCCAGCAGCTTTGGACAGGCCTCAACTAATGAAAAACTGTTTTTT	CASSFGQASTNEKLFF
once	.	TRBV11-2	TRBJ2-7	TGTGCCAGCAGCTTAGAGGCGGGGGCGGATTTTCGGTACGAGCAGTACTTC	CASSLEAGADFRYEQYF
.	.	TRBV18	TRBJ2-5	TGTGCCAGCTCAACAGGAGAGACCCAGTACTTC	CASSTGETQYF
.	TRBD2	TRBV5-1	TRBJ2-2	TGCGCCAGCAGCTTGTTAGCGGGAGGGCCGAGCGGGGAGCTGTTTTTT	CASSLLAGGPSGELFF
.	.	TRBV19	TRBJ1-2	TGTGCCAGTATCAGTCCCGGGGACTATGGCTACACCTTC	CASISPGDYGYTF
.	.	TRBV19	TRBJ1-2	TGTGCCAGTTCGGACGGATTTGTCAATGGCTACACCTTC	CASSDGFVNGYTF
once	.	TRBV29-1	TRBJ2-1	TGCAGCGCCCCAAGGGGGACCCCCTACAATGAGCAGTTCTTC	CSAPRGTPYNEQFF
.	.	TRBV7-8	TRBJ2-5	TGTGCCAGCAGCTTATTGAGCCGTCAAGAGACCCAGTACTTC	CASSLLSRQETQYF
.	TRBD1	TRBV5-6	TRBJ2-6	TGTGCCAGCACCCGATGGACAGGGGGCGCTGGGGCCAACGTCCTGACTTTC	CASTRWTGGAGANVLTF
.	TRBD2	TRBV5-1	TRBJ2-1	TGCGCCAGCAGCCTTAGCGGGAGAGAGCAGTTCTTC	CASSLSGREQFF
.	.	TRBV7-3	TRBJ1-6	TGTGCCAGCAGCTTACACGGGAGAAGCGATAATTCACCCCTCCACTTT	CASSLHGRSDNSPLHF
once	.	TRBV28	TRBJ1-2	TGTGCCAGCAAACTAACTTCGTCTGCTAACTATGGCTACACCTTC	CASKLTSSANYGYTF
few	.	TRBV9	TRBJ2-5	TGTGCCAGCAGCGTAGGGGCAGGGTATGAGGAAGAGACCCAGTACTTC	CASSVGAGYEEETQYF
.	TRBD2	TRBV6-1	TRBJ2-3	TGTGCCAGCGGAGCCGAGCGGGAGGGCACAGATACGCAGTATTTT	CASGAEREGTDTQYF
.	.	TRBV18	TRBJ1-2	TGTGCCAGCTCACCCACCTATGGCTACACCTTC	CASSPTYGYTF
once	TRBD2	TRBV27	TRBJ2-4	TGTGCCAGCAGACTATGGGCTAGCGGGGCCAAAAACATTCAGTACTTC	CASRLWASGAKNIQYF
.	.	TRBV28	TRBJ2-1	TGTGCCAGCAGTCAAGATACAGGGAGAGCTTACAATGAGCAGTTCTTC	CASSQDTGRAYNEQFF
.	.	TRBV7-9	TRBJ1-1	TGTGCCAGCAGCTGGGAGGCTGAAGCTTTCTTT	CASSWEAEAFF
.	.	TRBV6-5	TRBJ1-1	TGTGCCAGCAGTTTTAAGAACACTGAAGCTTTCTTT	CASSFKNTEAFF
.	.	TRBV28	TRBJ1-4	TGTGCCAGCAGTTCTAATGAAAAACTGTTTTTT	CASSSNEKLFF
few	.	TRBV6-5	TRBJ1-2	TGTGCCAGCAGCCTTGGTCGATTTGATGGCTACACCTTC	CASSLGRFDGYTF
.	.	TRBV5-1	TRBJ2-5	TGCGCCAGCAGCTCAAGGGTCCAAGAGACCCAGTACTTC	CASSSRVQETQYF
few	.	TRBV7-5	TRBJ2-7	TGTGCCAGAAGCTCCGGGACAGGGCACGAGCAGTACTTC	CARSSGTGHEQYF
.	.	TRBV28	TRBJ2-2	TGTGCCAGCAGTTTGGGACGGGGGATACCCGGGGAGCTGTTTTTT	CASSLGRGIPGELFF
.	TRBD1	TRBV2	TRBJ2-6	TGTGCCAGCAGGGCCGGGACAGGGGGCGGTGGGGCCAACGTCCTGACTTTC	CASRAGTGGGGANVLTF
.	.	TRBV7-8	TRBJ2-3	TGTGCCAGCAGCAGTTTCGGGACTGGGATAACAGATACGCAGTATTTT	CASSSFGTGITDTQYF